The 6 T cell receptor beta chains below were found in one sample sequenced in a study of vaccination and CD4 T cells after COVID-19. No antigen is known for these receptors. Cultured CD4+ T cell DNA underwent sequencing with the Oncomine TCR Beta short-read assay. TCRdb reanalysed the PCR reads using MiXCR and keeps one entry per CDR3 protein. Of roughly 26,000 distinct CDR3 sequences listed, 64% are singletons. Treatment meaning: approximately 11-day PBMC culture with coronavirus spike peptide pools or control peptides (ViraFEST assay). Sequencing used CD4+ T cells from blood, cultured in vitro. The receptor source for this set is a human donor who had recovered from COVID-19.

This clonotype appeared once. The chain links TRBV6-1 to TRBJ2-7, with a tentative D call TRBD1 (5 bases). The CDR3 loop spans 13 amino acids. Germline CDR1 MNHNS, CDR2 SASEGT. V lost 8 bases, J lost 7 bases, and 18 bases lay in between. The CDR3 DNA reads as TGTGCCAGCGGAAGTGGGGCCTTCCAGGAGCAGTACTTC. Amino acid sequence: CASGSGAFQEQYF.

The V and J genes are TRBV4-3 and TRBJ2-2; D possibly corresponds to TRBD2 (6 bases). CDR1 LGHNA and CDR2 YSLEER come from the germline V gene. The CDR3 is 13 residues long. Trimming stripped 3 bases from V and 7 bases from J, with 9 bases between. The CDR3 DNA follows: TGCGCCAGCAGCCATCAGGGAGGCGGGGAGCTGTTTTTT. Translated, it gives CASSHQGGGELFF.

The V call is TRBV20-1, the J call TRBJ1-6; D remains ambiguous. Trimming removed 0 bases from V and 14 bases from J, with 8 bases in between. The germline gives CDR1 DFQATT, CDR2 SNEGSKA (reference sequence). The CDR3 consists of 11 residues. The CDR3 spells CSARDRLTLHF. The CDR3 DNA is TGCAGTGCTAGAGATCGATTGACCCTCCACTTT.

V is TRBV30 and J is TRBJ1-1; D possibly corresponds to TRBD1 (5 bases). Germline values: CDR1 GTSNPN, CDR2 SVGIG (reference sequence). CDR3 size: 12 residues. Between the trimmed V and J ends, which lost 4 bases and 5 bases, there was a span of 11 bases. CDR3 in amino acids: CAWMGGWTEAFF. The CDR3 region has the DNA TGTGCCTGGATGGGGGGTTGGACTGAAGCTTTCTTT.

The rearrangement links TRBV6-5 to TRBJ1-6; 7 bases align to TRBD1. The germline CDR1 and CDR2 sequences are MNHEY and SVGAGI. The CDR3 totals 14 residues. Trimming at V came to 2 bases and at J to 9 bases, leaving 4 bases not matched to a gene. CDR3 in DNA: TGTGCCAGCAGTTACGACAGGGTCGGTTCACCCCTCCACTTT. As protein: CASSYDRVGSPLHF.

The chain combines TRBV7-2 with TRBJ2-7; 9 nucleotides align to TRBD1. This CDR3 region has 13 residues. Germline values: CDR1 SGHTA, CDR2 FQGNSA. V was pared by 8 bases and J by 5 bases, with 7 bases of the junction left unmatched. The CDR3, as DNA: TGTGCCAGCGGGGGGCGGACAGGGGACGAGCAGTACTTC. Its protein product is CASGGRTGDEQYF.